The 30 T cell receptor beta chains below were found in one sample sequenced in a study of blood T cell repertoires in COVID-19. Assay: immunoSEQ multiplex PCR; the TCRdb copy retains only in-frame clones and omits some. The table lists a few hundred thousand clones, 85% to 90% of them singletons, with around 2% in the top ten. The sample consisted of PBMCs or T cells enriched from blood (not recorded which). The receptors originated from a woman aged 55-70 years in a cohort exposed to, infected with or recovered from COVID-19 (not recorded which).

V and J are TRBV15 and TRBJ2-7, with D tentatively TRBD1 (6 bases). The CDR3 totals 15 residues. Trimming took off 2 bases at V and 0 bases at J, with 11 bases between the two ends. Germline V CDR1 and CDR2: LNHNV, YYDKDF (reference sequence). CDR3 loop: CATSRMGAGSYEQYF. CDR3 bases: TGTGCCACCAGCAGAATGGGGGCAGGCTCCTACGAGCAGTACTTC.

The chain is built from TRBV4-1 and TRBJ2-5; 8 nucleotides match TRBD2. J gave up 14 bases and V 0 bases, and 11 bases lay outside the gene matches. Germline lookup yields CDR1 MGHRA and CDR2 YSYEKL. The CDR3 runs to 14 residues. The CDR3 DNA reads TGCGCCAGCAGCCAAGAGGCTAGCGGGTTAGGGCAATACTTC. This encodes CASSQEASGLGQYF.

V and J are TRBV5-1 and TRBJ1-1; D is perhaps TRBD1 (5 bases). The CDR3 spans 14 residues. Trimming left V 2 bases short and J 4 bases short, with 12 bases between. CDR1 and CDR2 (germline): SGHRS, YFSETQ. CDR3 sequence reads: CASSFGPGSTEAFF. DNA for the CDR3: TGCGCCAGCAGCTTTGGTCCAGGGTCCACTGAAGCTTTCTTT.

Here the CDR3 DNA reads TGCGCCAGCAGCTTGGGCGGCCTCTACAATGAGCAGTTCTTC. Amino acids: CASSLGGLYNEQFF. The rearrangement uses TRBV5-1 and TRBJ2-1; D gene uncertain. Germline lookup yields CDR1 SGHRS and CDR2 YFSETQ. The germline V and J ends were trimmed by 0 bases and 3 bases, with 7 bases remaining between them. CDR3 length equals 14 residues. Filled out from reference TRBV5-1 and TRBJ2-1, the complete variable domain reads KAGVTQTPRYLIKTRGQQVTLSCSPISGHRSVSWYQQTPGQGLQFLFEYFSETQRNKGNFPGRFSGRQFSNSRSEMNVSTLELGDSALYLCASSLGGLYNEQFFGPGTRLTVL.

The V gene is TRBV4-1, the J gene TRBJ2-7, with 10 bases lining up with TRBD2. Germline V CDR1 and CDR2: MGHRA, YSYEKL. V shed 2 bases, J shed 0 bases, and the junction held 1 base outside the gene matches. The CDR3 runs to 15 residues. The CDR3 loop is CASSQTSGNSYEQYF. Written as DNA, the CDR3 is TGCGCCAGCAGCCAAACTAGCGGGAACTCCTACGAGCAGTACTTC.

V is TRBV28 and J is TRBJ1-6; D is unresolved. V was trimmed by 6 bases and J by 0 bases, leaving 9 bases between them. The CDR3 has 15 residues. The V gene's germline CDR1 is MDHEN and CDR2 SYDVKM. The CDR3 region is CASSPRSSYNSPLHF. For the CDR3, the DNA is TGTGCCAGCAGCCCACGGAGCTCCTATAATTCACCCCTCCACTTT.

The chain carries TRBV6-4 and TRBJ2-3; TRBD1 aligns across 10 bases. There are 14 residues in the CDR3. Germline V gene lookup returns CDR1 MRHNA and CDR2 SNTAGT. Trimming at V came to 10 bases and at J to 2 bases, leaving 6 bases not matched to a gene. The CDR3 is CATKGQGTTDTQYF. DNA of the CDR3: TGTGCCACCAAGGGACAGGGGACCACAGATACGCAGTATTTT.

At least ten counts were recorded for this clone. The genes are TRBV6-1 and TRBJ1-5, with TRBD1 identical over 9 bases. Trimming took 3 bases from V and 3 from J; bases not matched to a gene: 3. The CDR3 extends over 15 amino acids. Germline values: CDR1 MNHNS, CDR2 SASEGT. The CDR3 DNA sequence: TGTGCCAGCAGTGATAGGACAGGGGCCAATCAGCCCCAGCATTTT. Amino acids: CASSDRTGANQPQHF.

This chain links TRBV28 with TRBJ1-1; 8 nucleotides align to TRBD1. Germline V gene data show CDR1 as MDHEN and CDR2 as SYDVKM. This CDR3 is 16 amino acids long. V lost 1 base and J lost 4; bases outside the gene matches: 8. CDR3 residues: CASSLYPRGRGTEAFF. Written as DNA, the CDR3 is TGTGCCAGCAGTTTATATCCCAGGGGGCGAGGCACTGAAGCTTTCTTT.

This clone has a single count. V and J are TRBV18 and TRBJ2-1, with D perhaps TRBD2 (6 bases). CDR3 length: 13 residues. Germline V gene data show CDR1 as KGHSH and CDR2 as LQKENI. Trimming shortened V by 3 bases and J by 7 bases, and 10 bases separated the two germline ends. The CDR3 DNA reads as TGTGCCAGCTCACCTAGGGACTTTAATGAGCAGTTCTTC. Amino acids: CASSPRDFNEQFF.

CDR3 DNA sequence: TGTGCCACCACTGAGGGGGCGAACGAGCAGTACTTC. It translates to CATTEGANEQYF. The rearrangement links TRBV19 to TRBJ2-7; 7 bases are a match to TRBD1. Germline trimming cut 10 bases from V and 5 bases from J; bases unmatched to any gene: 8. Germline CDR1 is LNHDA and CDR2 is SQIVND (reference sequence). The CDR3 runs to 12 residues.

This clone was detected only once. The chain employs TRBV7-2 and TRBJ2-7, with 8 bases matching TRBD2. The germline V gene encodes CDR1 SGHTA and CDR2 FQGNSA. CDR3 length equals 16 residues. V was clipped by 2 bases and J by 0 bases; unmatched bases: 6. The CDR3 nucleotides read TGTGCCAGCAGCTTAAGGATCGGGACTAGCTCCTACGAGCAGTACTTC. As protein: CASSLRIGTSSYEQYF.

In its sample, this clone was seen a few times. The rearrangement uses TRBV11-2 and TRBJ2-1, with D perhaps matching TRBD2 (6 bases). The V end lost 6 bases, the J end lost 9 bases, and 12 bases lay between the germline ends. The CDR3 has 12 amino acids. Germline assignment: CDR1 SGHAT and CDR2 FQNNGV. CDR3 sequence reads: CASSAGRGEQFF. The CDR3 nucleotides are TGTGCCAGCAGTGCCGGGCGGGGTGAGCAGTTCTTC.

For this clone: The junction does not match germline at one end; this may be a read error. The V call is TRBV9, the J call TRBJ1-4; 9 nucleotides align to TRBD1. The CDR3 extends over 15 amino acids. The germline V gene encodes CDR1 SGDLS and CDR2 YYNGEE. This chain's CDR3 is CASSLQGATKEKLFF. The CDR3 DNA reads TGTGCCAGCAGCTTACAGGGGGCGACTAAAGAAAAACTGTTTTTT. Full variable domain (remainder filled in from reference TRBV9 and TRBJ1-4): DSGVTQTPKHLITATGQRVTLRCSPRSGDLSVYWYQQSLDQGLQFLIQYYNGEERAKGNILERFSAQQFPDLHSELNLSSLELGDSALYFCASSLQGATKEKLFFGSGTQLSVL.

V usage is TRBV9 and J usage is TRBJ2-3; D possibly corresponds to TRBD1 (5 bases). The CDR3 runs 15 residues. Germline V CDR1 and CDR2: SGDLS, YYNGEE. The V gene lost 2 bases and the J gene lost 2 bases, with 12 bases spanning the gap. The CDR3 DNA reads TGTGCCAGCAGCGTGCTCGGACAAGACACAGATACGCAGTATTTT. This sequence encodes CASSVLGQDTDTQYF.

V is TRBV19 and J is TRBJ1-2; TRBD1 aligns across 8 bases. The CDR3 covers 15 residues. CDR1 and CDR2 from the germline V gene are LNHDA and SQIVND (reference sequence). Losses at the gene ends were 3 bases for V and 7 bases for J; bases not matched to a gene: 10. CDR3 residues: CASSIGTGGHRGYTF. The CDR3 coding sequence is TGTGCCAGTAGTATCGGGACAGGAGGGCACCGTGGCTACACCTTC.

The V gene is TRBV11-2, the J gene TRBJ2-1, with 9 bases aligning to TRBD2. Germline trimming cut 3 bases from V and 4 bases from J; bases unmatched to any gene: 4. The CDR3 is 15 residues long. Germline loops: CDR1 SGHAT, CDR2 FQNNGV. This CDR3 reads CASSFSSGIYNEQFF. The CDR3 nucleotides read TGTGCCAGCAGCTTTTCTAGCGGGATTTACAATGAGCAGTTCTTC.

In its sample, this clone was seen once. The chain joins TRBV7-2 to TRBJ2-7, with D hard to call. V was shortened by 4 bases and J by 2 bases, with 15 bases between the two germline ends. The length of the CDR3 is 15 residues. CDR1 and CDR2 (germline): SGHTA, FQGNSA. The CDR3 DNA reads as TGTGCCAGCAGCTGGGCACCCGGCAGAGCCTACGAGCAGTACTTC. Translating it yields CASSWAPGRAYEQYF.

CDR3 DNA sequence: TGTGCCAGCAGCGTAGCTGCGGTCGGGGAGCTGTTTTTT. Its translation is CASSVAAVGELFF. The rearrangement links TRBV9 to TRBJ2-2, with D uncertain. This CDR3 spans 13 amino acids. Trimming removed 0 bases at V and 7 bases at J, with 7 bases between. Per the germline V gene, CDR1 is SGDLS and CDR2 is YYNGEE.

The chain couples TRBV7-3 to TRBJ2-3; 10 bases are shared with TRBD2. The J segment lost 0 bases and the V segment lost 5 bases, leaving 8 bases of the junction unmatched. The CDR3 spans 17 residues. CDR1 is SGHTA and CDR2 is FQGTGA in the germline V gene. CDR3 region: CASSRTSGIASTDTQYF. The CDR3 nucleotides are TGTGCCAGCAGCCGGACTAGCGGAATCGCTAGCACAGATACGCAGTATTTT. Complete variable domain (other parts from reference TRBV7-3 and TRBJ2-3): GAGVSQTPSNKVTEKGKYVELRCDPISGHTALYWYRQSLGQGPEFLIYFQGTGAADDSGLPNDRFFAVRPEGSVSTLKIQRTERGDSAVYLCASSRTSGIASTDTQYFGPGTRLTVL.

The CDR3 DNA reads TGTGCCAGCAGCCAAGATCGTTGGACTAGCGGGAATACGCAGTATTTT. It codes for CASSQDRWTSGNTQYF. The chain has TRBV14 and TRBJ2-3; TRBD2 matches at 12 bases. The CDR3 has 16 amino acids. V lost 0 bases and J lost 7; bases outside the gene matches: 5. Germline V gives CDR1 SGHDN, CDR2 FVKESK. The full variable domain, completed using reference TRBV14 and TRBJ2-3, is EAGVTQFPSHSVIEKGQTVTLRCDPISGHDNLYWYRRVMGKEIKFLLHFVKESKQDESGMPNNRFLAERTGGTYSTLKVQPAELEDSGVYFCASSQDRWTSGNTQYFGPGTRLTVL.

This clone occurred once. CDR3 loop: CASSPGLAGGTPLQETQYF. The CDR3 nucleotides are TGTGCCAGCAGTCCGGGACTAGCGGGAGGTACTCCCCTCCAAGAGACCCAGTACTTC. The V gene is TRBV27, the J gene TRBJ2-5; 15 bases line up with TRBD2. After removal of 5 bases from V and 1 base from J, the junction contained 11 bases not matched to a gene. Germline V lookup: CDR1 MNHEY, CDR2 SMNVEV (reference sequence). The CDR3 is 19 amino acids.

This chain connects TRBV11-3 to TRBJ2-7, with 7 bases matching TRBD1. There are 15 residues in the CDR3. The germline V gene encodes CDR1 SGHNT and CDR2 YENEEA. The V gene end was trimmed by 5 bases and the J gene end by 1 base; junction bases not matched to a gene: 8. CDR3 sequence reads: CASSLRTGESYEQYF. In nucleotides, the CDR3 is TGTGCCAGCAGCCTTAGGACAGGAGAGTCCTACGAGCAGTACTTC.

As DNA, the CDR3 is TGTGCCGGAAGACAGGGGAGGAACACCGGGGAGCTGTTTTTT. This sequence encodes CAGRQGRNTGELFF. This chain links TRBV2 with TRBJ2-2; 8 positions agree with TRBD1. The CDR3 extends over 14 amino acids. The V and J ends lost 11 bases and 1 base, in that order; junction bases with no gene match: 6. Per germline, CDR1 SNHLY and CDR2 FYNNEI.

The genes are TRBV5-1 and TRBJ2-1; D remains ambiguous. In germline, CDR1 is SGHRS, CDR2 YFSETQ. The CDR3 runs 15 residues. V shed 7 bases and J shed 0 bases, with 14 bases lying between them. The CDR3: CASCREASSYNEQFF. The CDR3 region has the DNA TGCGCCAGCTGCCGAGAGGCGAGCTCCTACAATGAGCAGTTCTTC.

The genes are TRBV7-3 and TRBJ2-3; tentative D call: TRBD2 (6 bases). There are 15 residues in the CDR3. V lost 8 bases to trimming and J lost 3 bases, with 18 bases between them. In germline, CDR1 is SGHTA, CDR2 FQGTGA. CDR3 amino acids: CASGPGVAGTDTQYF. The CDR3, as DNA: TGTGCCAGCGGCCCGGGGGTTGCGGGAACAGATACGCAGTATTTT.

This chain connects TRBV9 to TRBJ2-7; D perhaps matches TRBD2 (6 bases). Trimming removed 0 bases at V and 0 bases at J, with 13 bases between. Germline V gene data show CDR1 as SGDLS and CDR2 as YYNGEE. The CDR3 totals 16 residues. The CDR3 sequence: CASSVGGDPSSYEQYF. The CDR3 DNA sequence: TGTGCCAGCAGCGTAGGCGGGGACCCCAGCTCCTACGAGCAGTACTTC.

The CDR3 bases are TGTGCCAGCAGTTTCCGTGGGGAGCGGGATTCACCCCTCCACTTT. This sequence encodes CASSFRGERDSPLHF. V gene TRBV28 combines with J gene TRBJ1-6; D is unresolved. Germline-derived CDR1 and CDR2 are MDHEN and SYDVKM. V shed 3 bases and J shed 8 bases, with 14 bases lying between them. The CDR3 consists of 15 residues. Full variable domain (remainder filled in from reference TRBV28 and TRBJ1-6): DVKVTQSSRYLVKRTGEKVFLECVQDMDHENMFWYRQDPGLGLRLIYFSYDVKMKEKGDIPEGYSVSREKKERFSLILESASTNQTSMYLCASSFRGERDSPLHFGNGTRLTVT.

This clone was found a few times. The chain is built from TRBV23-1 and TRBJ2-5; 7 nucleotides match TRBD2. TRBV23-1 is assigned to the ORF class and has an uncertain function. After removal of 2 bases from V and 7 bases from J, the junction contained 1 base not matched to a gene. The CDR3 is 12 residues long. The CDR3 DNA is TGCGCCAGCAGTCAACGGGGGGTGACCCAGTACTTC. Translation: CASSQRGVTQYF.

This chain links TRBV30 with TRBJ1-3; D is ambiguous. The V gene's germline CDR1 is GTSNPN and CDR2 SVGIG (reference sequence). Trimming stripped 4 bases from V and 0 bases from J, with 16 bases between. The CDR3 runs to 16 residues. In DNA form, the CDR3 reads TGTGCCTGGACCAGGCGTAGTGGGAGCTCTGGAAACACCATATATTTT. Its protein product is CAWTRRSGSSGNTIYF.